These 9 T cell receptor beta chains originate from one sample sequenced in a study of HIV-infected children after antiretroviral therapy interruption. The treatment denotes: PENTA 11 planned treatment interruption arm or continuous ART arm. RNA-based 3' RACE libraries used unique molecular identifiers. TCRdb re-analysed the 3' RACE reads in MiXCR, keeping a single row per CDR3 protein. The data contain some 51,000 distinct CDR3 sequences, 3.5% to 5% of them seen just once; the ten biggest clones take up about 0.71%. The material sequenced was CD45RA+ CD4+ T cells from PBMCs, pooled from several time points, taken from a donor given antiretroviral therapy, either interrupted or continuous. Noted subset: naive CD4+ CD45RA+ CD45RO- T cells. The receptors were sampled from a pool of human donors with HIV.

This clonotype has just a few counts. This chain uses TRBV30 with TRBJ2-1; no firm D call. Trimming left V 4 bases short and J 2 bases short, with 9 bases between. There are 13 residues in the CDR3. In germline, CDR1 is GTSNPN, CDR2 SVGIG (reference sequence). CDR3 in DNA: TGTGCCTGGAAGGGCGGTACCTACAATGAGCAGTTCTTC. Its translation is CAWKGGTYNEQFF.

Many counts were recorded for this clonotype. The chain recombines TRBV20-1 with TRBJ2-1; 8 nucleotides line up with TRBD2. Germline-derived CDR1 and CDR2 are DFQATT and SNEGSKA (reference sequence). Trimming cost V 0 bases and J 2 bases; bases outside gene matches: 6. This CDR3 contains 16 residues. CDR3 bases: TGCAGTGCTAGAGATCCGGGTAGCGGGGCCTACAATGAGCAGTTCTTC. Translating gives CSARDPGSGAYNEQFF.

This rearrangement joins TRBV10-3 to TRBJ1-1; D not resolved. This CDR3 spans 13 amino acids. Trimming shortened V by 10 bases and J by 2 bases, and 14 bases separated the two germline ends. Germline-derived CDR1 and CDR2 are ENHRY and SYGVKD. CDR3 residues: CATRELDNTEAFF. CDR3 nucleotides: TGTGCCACCCGTGAATTAGACAACACTGAAGCTTTCTTT.

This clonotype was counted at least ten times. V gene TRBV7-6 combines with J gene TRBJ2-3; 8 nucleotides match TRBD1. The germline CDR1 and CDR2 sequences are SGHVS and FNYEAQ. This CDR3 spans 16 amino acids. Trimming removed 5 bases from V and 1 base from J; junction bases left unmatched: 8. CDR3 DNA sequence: TGTGCCAGCAGCCCTTCCGACAGGGGTGGCACAGATACGCAGTATTTT. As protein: CASSPSDRGGTDTQYF.

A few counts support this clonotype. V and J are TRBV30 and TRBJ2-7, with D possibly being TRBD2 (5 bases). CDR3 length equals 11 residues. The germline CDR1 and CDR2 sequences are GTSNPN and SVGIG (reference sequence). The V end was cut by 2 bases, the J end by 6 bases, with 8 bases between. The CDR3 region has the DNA TGTGCCTGGAGTTCTCGGGGCGAGCAGTACTTC. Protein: CAWSSRGEQYF.

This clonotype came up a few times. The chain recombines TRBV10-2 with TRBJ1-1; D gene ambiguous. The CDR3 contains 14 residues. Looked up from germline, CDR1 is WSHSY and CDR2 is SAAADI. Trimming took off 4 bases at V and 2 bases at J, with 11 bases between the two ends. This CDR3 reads CASSVSLRNTEAFF. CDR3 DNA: TGCGCCAGCAGTGTTAGCCTCAGAAACACTGAAGCTTTCTTT.

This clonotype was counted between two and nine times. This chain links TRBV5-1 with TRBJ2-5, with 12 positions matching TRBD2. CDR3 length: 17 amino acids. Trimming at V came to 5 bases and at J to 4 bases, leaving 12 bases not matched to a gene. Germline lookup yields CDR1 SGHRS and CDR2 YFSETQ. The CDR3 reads CASSLTPTSGGAETQYF. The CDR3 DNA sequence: TGCGCCAGCAGTCTAACCCCGACTAGCGGGGGCGCAGAGACCCAGTACTTC.

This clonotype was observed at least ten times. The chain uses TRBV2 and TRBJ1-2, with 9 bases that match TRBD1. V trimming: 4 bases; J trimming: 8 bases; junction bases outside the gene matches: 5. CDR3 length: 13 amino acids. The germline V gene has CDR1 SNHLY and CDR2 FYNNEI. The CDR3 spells CASSVQGASGYTF. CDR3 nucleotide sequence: TGTGCCAGCAGTGTACAGGGGGCATCGGGCTACACCTTC.

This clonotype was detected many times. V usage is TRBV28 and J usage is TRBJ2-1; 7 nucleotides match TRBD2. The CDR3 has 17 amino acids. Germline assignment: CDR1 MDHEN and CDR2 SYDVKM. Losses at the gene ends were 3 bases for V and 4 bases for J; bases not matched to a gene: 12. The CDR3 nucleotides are TGTGCCAGCAGTTTTGGTTTAGCGGGCATTCCATACAATGAGCAGTTCTTC. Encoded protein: CASSFGLAGIPYNEQFF.